Described below is a single T cell receptor beta chain sequence and its context. What it binds is not known. The data originate from a study of memory CD4+ T cells and cytomegalovirus serostatus. General study points: A US-trained random forest predicted CMV serostatus with median AUC approximately 0.9.

Single viable CD3+CD4+CD8-CD45RO+ cells were sorted as the memory CD4+ T cells. After thawing, CD4+ T cells were positively selected. The CDR3 loop spans 11 amino acids. The ends were cut back, 5 bases at V and 8 bases at J, with 11 bases in the middle. Germline CDR1 is DFQATT and CDR2 is SNEGSKA (reference sequence). In the study's own analysis: After removing out-of-frame reads, approximately 2.2 million distinct TCRbeta sequences remained. Clones were read by immunoSEQ multiplex PCR, and TCRdb kept only the in-frame ones, dropping some. V and J calls plus clone size are reproduced from that table; the DNA served to infer D and trimming. Found here are under 55,000 clones, about 78% of them singletons; the top ten hold 0.65% to 0.85%.

The rearrangement uses TRBV20-1 and TRBJ2-3; TRBD1 is a possible D gene (5 bases). Sample: memory CD4+ T cells from blood. The TCR originated in an adult in good health and CMV-seronegative. CDR3 loop: CSAWTSSTQYF. CDR3 coding DNA: TGCAGTGCTTGGACATCGAGTACGCAGTATTTT.